These T cell receptor beta chains were read from a single sample in a study of post-analysis software for immune sequencing data. In TCRdb, the PCR reads were re-called with MiXCR into one record per CDR3 protein. The sample lists more than 450,000 distinct CDR3 sequences, around 40% occurring once. Sequenced: blood. The receptors here all came from a girl under 18 with multiple sclerosis. The CDR3 runs from the conserved cysteine through the conserved F or W. Each record gives: J gene, V gene, CDR3 protein.

TRBJ2-1	TRBV2	CASRPTSGRSNEQFF
TRBJ2-1	TRBV20-1	CSASGWREGRSSYNEQFF
TRBJ2-5	TRBV12-3/TRBV12-4	CASSLWATGKQETQYF
TRBJ1-2	TRBV5-1	CASSLSGSNYGYTF
TRBJ2-3	TRBV9	CASSVESDRGDLSTDTQYF
TRBJ2-1	TRBV6-5	CASSYSWTSLNEQFF
TRBJ2-7	TRBV10-3	CAISVTGVSYEQYF
TRBJ2-1	TRBV6-5	CASRSVGLADNEQFF
TRBJ2-6	TRBV7-3	CASSLGTPTGQGFVSGANVLTF
TRBJ1-1	TRBV6-2/TRBV6-3	CASTNNIGGAFF
TRBJ2-5	TRBV20-1	CSALPKETQYF
TRBJ2-7	TRBV7-9	CASSSDTNYYEQYF
TRBJ2-1	TRBV3-1	CASSQEGGFEQFF
TRBJ1-6	TRBV3-1	CASSQGTGVYNSPLHF
TRBJ2-5	TRBV5-1	CASSLVQGAGEQYF
TRBJ2-1	TRBV7-7	CASSPLTGGGYEQFF
TRBJ2-7	TRBV6-5	CASSPSFGGLYEQYF
TRBJ1-2	TRBV12-3/TRBV12-4	CASSRDSLSYGYTF
TRBJ2-5	TRBV4-1	CASSQIGLAGHQETQYF
TRBJ2-2	TRBV7-8	CASSPTTGSGELFF
TRBJ2-2	TRBV5-6	CASSLAGRGATGGLFF
TRBJ2-2	TRBV3-1	CASHRGLAGGPRTGELFF
TRBJ2-7	TRBV6-2/TRBV6-3	CASRRAAYYEQYF
TRBJ2-1	TRBV6-6	CASRAGQGKDEQFF
TRBJ2-5	TRBV4-1	CASSPLGEDQETQYF
TRBJ2-1	TRBV6-5	CASSYTGLAPNEQFF
TRBJ2-5	TRBV6-5	CASSYLSGVEQYF
TRBJ2-7	TRBV12-3/TRBV12-4	CASNPGGGRYEQYF
NA	TRBV20-1	CSARPFATGNEQYF
TRBJ2-7	TRBV20-1	CSAEAGASSYEQYF
TRBJ2-5	TRBV4-1	CASSPPGGGETQYF
TRBJ2-5	TRBV12-3/TRBV12-4	CASSFSGQQETQYF
TRBJ2-7	TRBV6-5	CASSSRAGDSYEQYF
TRBJ2-5	TRBV5-1	CASRRDSKQYF
TRBJ1-2	TRBV12-3/TRBV12-4	CASSRGTGGYTF
TRBJ2-6	TRBV5-1	CASSLDGSWAGANVLTF
TRBJ2-1	TRBV24-1	CATSDSGTGRNEQFF
TRBJ2-1	TRBV4-1	CASSRSRSGGLYEQFF
TRBJ2-5	TRBV20-1	CSARDPALGSPQETQYF
TRBJ1-5	TRBV20-1	CSARDPGGSNQPQHF
TRBJ1-5	TRBV6-5	CASSYSMGGSNQPQHF
TRBJ2-7	TRBV7-2	CASSIRLAGLYEQYF
TRBJ1-1	TRBV6-6	CASSYPTVGTEAFF
TRBJ2-3	TRBV20-1	CSAPLAAELTDTQYF
TRBJ2-2	TRBV5-1	CASSAPTRINTGELFF
TRBJ2-1	TRBV5-1	CASSYGTSGTFLNEQFF
TRBJ1-5	TRBV20-1	CSAQKGRSILRGNQPQHF
TRBJ2-7	TRBV4-2	CASSQGGTSGHYEQYF
TRBJ2-7	TRBV11-1	CASSPRDRGEQYF
TRBJ2-5	TRBV9	CASSPRLAGRQYF